This T cell receptor beta chain was found in a study of shared clonotypes between healthy human individuals (dated by TCRdb to the early 2020s). Turning to the overall study: Three men and two women, aged 18 to 49 years, made up the cohort. Each donor's leukapheresis produced roughly between roughly 0.85 and 10 billion PBMCs. Libraries were prepared and TCR repertoires were sequenced by different laboratories using diverse techniques, in order to increase sequencing depth and limit assay-specific biases. Blood TCR repertoires of several healthy adults were deeply sequenced to estimate repertoire size and the extent of clonotype sharing between individuals. For each donor, CD4 naive and CD4 memory were each given three plates, CD8 naive was given two plates, and CD8 memory was given one plate. Findings and caveats that apply to the study as a whole: Higher generation probabilities were observed for clonotypes shared by all four sorted-subset donors than for non-shared clonotypes. Because the study included only a small number of donors, the genetic and exposure-history diversity represented was limited. Pairwise subsampling led to the expectation that sequencing depth would affect the degree of clonotype sharing among donors. Only blood was sampled, and tissue TCR repertoires likely differ from those in blood. Estimated clonotype richness was generally larger for naive than for memory subsets. Rarefaction of sorted-subset datasets indicated incomplete sequencing despite the large sequencing depth. When several donors were compared, the shared fraction of clonotypes was 5% to 6.5% for naive CD4, over 3% for naive CD8, about 2.4% for memory CD4, and 0.4% for memory CD8.

Using the deep immunoSEQ assay, multiplex PCR amplified TCR CDR3 regions from genomic DNA. For each cell subset, the extracted genomic DNA was distributed evenly across all wells of several immunoSEQ 96-well plates, and each plate served as one replicate. For sorted subsets, about 200 ng genomic DNA, equal to 30,000 to 35,000 T cell genomes, was loaded into each replicate PCR. Purified libraries were measured with a Qubit 3.0 fluorometer, size-checked on a Bioanalyzer 2100, and measured again with the KAPA Library Quantification kit. Every immunoSEQ 96-well plate was sequenced on a dedicated single-read 150-cycle Illumina NextSeq 550 flow cell. In the authors' own workflow: The immunoSEQ output contained only junctional sequences without quality scores, so filtering could not match that applied to full-length reads. Sequences were annotated with PyIR, a Python wrapper for IgBLAST v1.9, and V/J genes and CDR3 were assigned using IMGT germline references. Reads with weak V/J assignments (E-value above 1e-6), missing CDR3, stop codons, out-of-frame junctions, or ambiguous translated residues were removed. A V3J clonotype was defined by an identical inferred V gene, J gene, and CDR3 amino acid sequence. Percentage overlap between repertoires was computed as shared unique clonotypes divided by the size of the smaller repertoire. Three approaches were used to assess repertoire richness: RTK rarefaction, the Chao1 estimator, and Recon v2.1 estimates of unobserved clonotypes. OLGA was used to compute generation probabilities for all TCRbeta clonotypes that the gDNA method yielded from a handful of donors. Held by TCRdb, this immuneACCESS table contains in-frame sequences only and omits some clones. Under half of the omission traces to an unresolved V gene where checked; the cause of the rest is unknown. That table gives V, J and clone size, and the DNA gave D and trimming. In all, the sample holds around 2.5 million clones, and 80% to 95% of those were seen once. Around 0.37% of the sample lies in the top ten.

The donors were healthy, HIV-negative adults who had no recently reported acute infections or vaccinations. Every donor was a Caucasian adult residing in Nashville, Tennessee, USA. Magnetic negative selection was used to enrich CD4+ T cells, after which naive cells were positively selected on CD45RA and the negative fraction became the memory subset. After blood collection by leukapheresis, PBMCs were isolated using Ficoll-Histopaque density gradient centrifugation and then cryopreserved in the vapor phase of liquid nitrogen. Analytical flow cytometry was used to check the purity and quantity of each magnetically sorted T cell population. Genomic DNA was isolated from every sorted fraction and measured by UV absorbance on a Nanodrop 2000c. For CDR1 and CDR2, the germline V gene (reference sequence) lists MNHEY and SMNVEV. V lost 3 bases and J lost 2 bases; the stretch between them is 23 bases long. The CDR3 spans 19 residues, from the cysteine through the phenylalanine. The DNA shown is the 57-base CDR3, in frame from base 1.

Concerning this clone: No antigen is known for it. Per-nucleotide qualities are absent, and no much larger clonotype sits a single base away.

Source material: naive CD4+ T cells from PBMCs. The cell subset or site label of this sample denotes: CD45RA+ positively selected. The receptor was derived from a man aged 18 to 30 in good health. Some clones in this sample may be carry-over from other donors' samples. Recombination linked TRBV27 to TRBJ1-5, with a tentative D gene TRBD1 over 5 matching bases. The CDR3 here reads CASSFSEYPGWGGNQPQHF. The DNA sequence is as follows: TGTGCCAGCAGTTTTTCGGAATATCCAGGTTGGGGGGGCAATCAGCCCCAGCATTTT.